A selection of T cell receptor beta chains follows, all from one sample in a study of T cell repertoires in cytomegalovirus infection. TCRdb fed the reads into MiXCR, producing one record per CDR3 protein. The data show more than 250,000 distinct CDR3 sequences, around 15% seen once. Sample: PBMCs. All receptors come from a human donor in good health (CMV status not recorded). Some clones in this sample may be carry-over from other donors' samples. Both conserved end residues are part of each CDR3. The D gene is left open where the match is weak. Expanded clones get a size class; other rows say once, few or many, or leave the size out.

CDR3 DNA | CDR3 protein | D gene | J gene | clone size | V gene
TGTGCCAGCAGGACCTCAGCGGCTGCAAAGGTCTACACCTTC | CASRTSAAAKVYTF | - | TRBJ1-2 | many | TRBV28
TGCAGTGGAGGGAGGGCCACAGATACGCAGTATTTT | CSGGRATDTQYF | TRBD2 | TRBJ2-3 | once | TRBV20-1
TGCAGCGTTGAATTAGGGACAGACGAGCAGTTCTTC | CSVELGTDEQFF | TRBD1 | TRBJ2-1 | - | TRBV29-1
TGTGCCAGCAGCTTAAGGCCCCGAACAGCGCAGTCTCTTGGCTACACCTTC | CASSLRPRTAQSLGYTF | - | TRBJ1-2 | many | TRBV7-2
TGCAGCGTTGCCCGGGACGCCCAAGAGACCCAGTACTTC | CSVARDAQETQYF | - | TRBJ2-5 | - | TRBV29-1
TGTGCCAGCTCACTATCGGGGACAGGGAACACTGAAGCTTTCTTT | CASSLSGTGNTEAFF | TRBD1 | TRBJ1-1 | many | TRBV6-1
TGTGCCAGCAGCCAAGAAGGGAGGGGTAGCGGGGACCTTAGCACAGATACGCAGTATTTT | CASSQEGRGSGDLSTDTQYF | TRBD2 | TRBJ2-3 | - | TRBV4-2
TGTGCCAGCACCCTTTCCGGGGGGAGCTCCTACAATGAGCAGTTCTTC | CASTLSGGSSYNEQFF | TRBD2 | TRBJ2-1 | few | TRBV12-3/TRBV12-4
TGTGCCAGTTCGGCCCAGAATGAAAAACTGTTTTTT | CASSAQNEKLFF | - | TRBJ1-4 | - | TRBV7-9
TGTGCCAGCAGCTTAGCGCGGTCTGCCGTTAAGTATGGCTACACCTTC | CASSLARSAVKYGYTF | - | TRBJ1-2 | many | TRBV7-9
TGCGCCAGCAGCCAAGAACTAGCGGAAACCTACGAGCAGTACTTC | CASSQELAETYEQYF | TRBD2 | TRBJ2-7 | few | TRBV4-3
TGTGCCAGCAAGACCGGGACCGACCAATCCTACAATGAGCAGTTCTTC | CASKTGTDQSYNEQFF | - | TRBJ2-1 | - | TRBV2
TGCAGCGTTGTAGAGGATGGACTCACGATACAGCCCCAGCATTTT | CSVVEDGLTIQPQHF | - | TRBJ1-5 | few | TRBV29-1
TGTGCCAGCAGCTCCCGGGACGGCCTTTTCCTGACTTTC | CASSSRDGLFLTF | - | TRBJ2-6 | many | TRBV11-1
TGTGCCACCAGCAGTAGCGGGAGTGTTGAGACCCAGTACTTC | CATSSSGSVETQYF | TRBD2 | TRBJ2-5 | few | TRBV15
TGTGCCAGCAGTGAAGCCCGGACCAGGTCCACTGAAGCTTTCTTT | CASSEARTRSTEAFF | - | TRBJ1-1 | many | TRBV6-1
TGTGCCAGCAGCGACAGACTAGCTAATGAGCAGTTCTTC | CASSDRLANEQFF | TRBD2 | TRBJ2-1 | many | TRBV7-2
TGTGCCAGCAGCCCCGACTCTGGGGCCAACGTCCTGACTTTC | CASSPDSGANVLTF | - | TRBJ2-6 | many | TRBV7-3
TGTGCCAGCAGCTCCGGACTCAGAAACTCTGGGGCCAACGTCCTGACTTTC | CASSSGLRNSGANVLTF | - | TRBJ2-6 | few | TRBV5-5
TGTGCCAGCAGTCTGCCACCAGAGACCCAGTACTTC | CASSLPPETQYF | - | TRBJ2-5 | - | TRBV12-3/TRBV12-4
TGTGCCAGCAGTGAACGGGGACAGGGACTTCAGCCCCAGCATTTT | CASSERGQGLQPQHF | TRBD1 | TRBJ1-5 | few | TRBV2
TGTGCCAGCAGGACTGAGGGGATGAAGAATGAAAAACTGTTTTTT | CASRTEGMKNEKLFF | - | TRBJ1-4 | many | TRBV6-2/TRBV6-3
TGCAGTGCTAGTCAGGGGGGGAACACTGAAGCTTTCTTT | CSASQGGNTEAFF | TRBD1 | TRBJ1-1 | few | TRBV20-1
TGTGCCAGCAGCTTGCCGGCAGAACCTTATGGCTACACCTTC | CASSLPAEPYGYTF | - | TRBJ1-2 | many | TRBV7-9
TGCAGCGCATGGGTAGGGGATGGCTACACCTTC | CSAWVGDGYTF | - | TRBJ1-2 | many | TRBV29-1
TGTGCCAGCAGCTTAGACAGGGGGAGGGCAAGCACAGATACGCAGTATTTT | CASSLDRGRASTDTQYF | - | TRBJ2-3 | many | TRBV7-2
TGTGCCAGCAGCCAAGAAGGGCAGACGAACACCGGGGAGCTGTTTTTT | CASSQEGQTNTGELFF | - | TRBJ2-2 | many | TRBV4-2
TGTGCCAGCAGTGCGGGGGATACGCAGTATTTT | CASSAGDTQYF | - | TRBJ2-3 | - | TRBV2
TGTGCCAGCAGCGAAGGCGGGGCAGCCAAAAACATTCAGTACTTC | CASSEGGAAKNIQYF | - | TRBJ2-4 | many | TRBV7-2
TGTGCCAGCAGCGTAGATATGACAGGAACCTATGGCTACACCTTC | CASSVDMTGTYGYTF | - | TRBJ1-2 | many | TRBV9
TGCAGTGCTCCGGTAGAAAGGGAATATGGCTACACCTTC | CSAPVEREYGYTF | - | TRBJ1-2 | - | TRBV20-1
TGTGCCAGCAGTTCCCAGGCCTGGGAACAATTCTTC | CASSSQAWEQFF | - | TRBJ2-1 | few | TRBV6-2/TRBV6-3
TGTGCCAGCAGCTTAGTCGGAGCTATCAATCAGCCCCAGCATTTT | CASSLVGAINQPQHF | - | TRBJ1-5 | - | TRBV7-8
TGTGCCAGCAGTCTACGACAGGGGAGCGGGGAGCTGTTTTTT | CASSLRQGSGELFF | TRBD1 | TRBJ2-2 | many | TRBV6-5
TGCAGCGTTATACCCACAGAGAACAATGAGCAGTTCTTC | CSVIPTENNEQFF | - | TRBJ2-1 | - | TRBV29-1
TGTGCCAGCAGCCCAATTAACGGGGGGGCCTACAATGAGCAGTTCTTC | CASSPINGGAYNEQFF | TRBD2 | TRBJ2-1 | - | TRBV6-6
TGTGCCAGTACATCCGGGACAGGGACCTACGAGCAGTACTTC | CASTSGTGTYEQYF | TRBD1 | TRBJ2-7 | - | TRBV19
TGCAGTGCTGGTTTGCGGGGGGTCGGATACACTGAAGCTTTCTTT | CSAGLRGVGYTEAFF | - | TRBJ1-1 | - | TRBV20-1
TGTGCCAGCAGCACTTCGGGAGAAACACCCCTCCACTTT | CASSTSGETPLHF | - | TRBJ1-6 | many | TRBV7-9
TGCGCCAGCAGCCATAAGAGAGGGGTTTCGGGAACAACTAATGAAAAACTGTTTTTT | CASSHKRGVSGTTNEKLFF | - | TRBJ1-4 | few | TRBV4-3
TGTGCCAGCAGTTTCCAGAACTATGGCTACACCTTC | CASSFQNYGYTF | - | TRBJ1-2 | few | TRBV28
TGTGCCATCAGTGTTTCCTTGTATTCGGCCAGCCCCTACGAGCAGTACTTC | CAISVSLYSASPYEQYF | - | TRBJ2-7 | few | TRBV10-3
TGTGCCAGTAGTATGGGGCGGACCCAAGAGACCCAGTACTTC | CASSMGRTQETQYF | - | TRBJ2-5 | many | TRBV19
TGTGCCAGCAGCCGGGACGGCTCCTACGAGCAGTACTTC | CASSRDGSYEQYF | - | TRBJ2-7 | many | TRBV27
TGTGCCAGCAGTCCCCCGGGGACAAACGGGGAGCTGTTTTTT | CASSPPGTNGELFF | - | TRBJ2-2 | - | TRBV25-1
TGTGCCAGCAGCGTAGCTGAAATAGGGGGAGCTTTCTTT | CASSVAEIGGAFF | - | TRBJ1-1 | - | TRBV9
TGTGCCAGCAGTAGGCTAGCGGGAGCCCTCGATGAGCAGTTCTTC | CASSRLAGALDEQFF | TRBD2 | TRBJ2-1 | - | TRBV28
TGTGCCAGCATAAGGGGAGGGAGCACCACCGGGGAGCTGTTTTTT | CASIRGGSTTGELFF | TRBD2 | TRBJ2-2 | - | TRBV6-1
TGCAGTGCTAGTGGCGGGGGCCTTACCTACGAGCAGTACTTC | CSASGGGLTYEQYF | - | TRBJ2-7 | few | TRBV20-1
TGCAGCGTTGAAGTCGACAGGGTAGCACCCTACACCTTC | CSVEVDRVAPYTF | TRBD1 | TRBJ1-2 | few | TRBV29-1
TGTGCCAGCAGCCGACCCGGGACACGAAAGGATTCACCCCTCCACTTT | CASSRPGTRKDSPLHF | - | TRBJ1-6 | few | TRBV28
TGCAGTGCCAAGGGAGGCAGCCCCAATCAGCCCCAGCATTTT | CSAKGGSPNQPQHF | - | TRBJ1-5 | many | TRBV20-1
TGTGCCATCAGTGAACAGTACAATGAGCAGTTCTTC | CAISEQYNEQFF | - | TRBJ2-1 | many | TRBV10-3
TGCAGTGCTAGAGACGCAAATCGGAATTCACCCCTCCACTTT | CSARDANRNSPLHF | - | TRBJ1-6 | few | TRBV20-1
TGTGCCAGCAGCTTAGGGCGCCAGACTGAAGCTTTCTTT | CASSLGRQTEAFF | - | TRBJ1-1 | many | TRBV7-2
TGTGCCAGCAGCTTAGTGACAGAGACTGAAGCTTTCTTT | CASSLVTETEAFF | - | TRBJ1-1 | many | TRBV7-2
TGCAGTGCTAGATACGGGAACACTGAAGCTTTCTTT | CSARYGNTEAFF | - | TRBJ1-1 | - | TRBV20-1
TGTGCCAGCAGCTTAGAGATTCCGGGACTAGCAGGCGAGCAGTACTTC | CASSLEIPGLAGEQYF | TRBD2 | TRBJ2-7 | many | TRBV7-2